This T cell receptor beta chain was recorded in a study of shared clonotypes between healthy human individuals. Study-level background: Donor composition was two women and a few men, aged 18 to 49. Study observations and caveats: Among the subsets, naive ones generally showed larger estimated richness than memory ones. Among donors, the sharing of clonotypes was expected to be influenced by sequencing depth.

Produced via immunoSEQ multiplex PCR; TCRdb's table is partial and in-frame only. The repertoire holds under 2,500,000 clones, with approximately 94% as singletons. Splitting of CD4+ cells produced CD45RA+ naive and CD45RA-negative memory subsets. After removal of 5 bases from V and 6 bases from J, the junction contained 8 bases not matched to a gene. Germline V CDR1 and CDR2: GTSNPN, SVGIG (reference sequence). The CDR3 is made up of 13 amino acids. As concerns this clone: Its specificity is unknown.

The chain uses TRBV30 and TRBJ1-2; 8 nucleotides match TRBD1. The source is a man younger than 30 in good health. Sequencing used naive CD4+ T cells sorted from blood. Subset denoted: CD45RA+ positively selected. DNA for the CDR3: TGTGCCTGGCGCGGAACAGGGGGAAATGGCTACACCTTC. Translating it yields CAWRGTGGNGYTF.